This TCR beta chain was found in a study of T cell repertoires in cytomegalovirus infection. Study overall: Both CMV infection and a matching HLA type were indicated by public TCR beta signatures.

A few counts support this clonotype. Its target is unknown. MiXCR was run by TCRdb on the reads, yielding one entry per CDR3 protein. The table includes 650,000 to 850,000 distinct CDR3 sequences, roughly 28% detected once. From germline, CDR1 is DFQATT and CDR2 SNEGSKA (reference sequence). Between the trimmed V and J ends, which lost 0 bases and 5 bases, there was a span of 13 bases. The CDR3 is 14 amino acids. The sequence derives from a human donor in good health (CMV status not recorded). Some clones in this sample may be carry-over from other donors' samples. The rearrangement links TRBV20-1 to TRBJ2-5; D uncertain. Sequencing was performed on cultured CD8+ T cells from PBMCs, taken from culture after CMV antigen stimulation. This CDR3 is CSARDLEVRETQYF. CDR3 sequence (DNA): TGCAGTGCTAGAGACCTAGAGGTCCGGGAGACCCAGTACTTC.